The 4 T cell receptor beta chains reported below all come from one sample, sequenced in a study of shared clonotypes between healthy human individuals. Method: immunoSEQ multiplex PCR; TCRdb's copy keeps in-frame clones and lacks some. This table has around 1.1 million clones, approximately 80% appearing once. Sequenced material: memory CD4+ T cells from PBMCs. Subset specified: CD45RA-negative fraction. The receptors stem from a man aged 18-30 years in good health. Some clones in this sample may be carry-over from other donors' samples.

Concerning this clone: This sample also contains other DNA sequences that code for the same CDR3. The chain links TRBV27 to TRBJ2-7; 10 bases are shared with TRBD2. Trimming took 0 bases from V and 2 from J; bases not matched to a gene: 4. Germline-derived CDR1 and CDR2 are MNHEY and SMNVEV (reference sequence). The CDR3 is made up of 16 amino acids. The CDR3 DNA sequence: TGTGCCAGCAGTTTATCCTTAGCGGGAGGAACCTACGAGCAGTACTTC. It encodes CASSLSLAGGTYEQYF.

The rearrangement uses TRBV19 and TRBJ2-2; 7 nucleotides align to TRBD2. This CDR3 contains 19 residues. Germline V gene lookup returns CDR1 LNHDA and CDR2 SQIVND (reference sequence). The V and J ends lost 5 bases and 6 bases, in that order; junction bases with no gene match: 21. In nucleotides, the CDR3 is TGTGCCAGTAGTCCGTACTTTCTAGCGAGGGAGGGCCTCTCCGGGGAGCTGTTTTTT. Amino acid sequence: CASSPYFLAREGLSGELFF.

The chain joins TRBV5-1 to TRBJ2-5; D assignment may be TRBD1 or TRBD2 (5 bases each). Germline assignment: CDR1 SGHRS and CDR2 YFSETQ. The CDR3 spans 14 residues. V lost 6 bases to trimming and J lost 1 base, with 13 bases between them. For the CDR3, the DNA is TGCGCCAGCACCTCCGGGACGCCCCAAGAGACCCAGTACTTC. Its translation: CASTSGTPQETQYF.

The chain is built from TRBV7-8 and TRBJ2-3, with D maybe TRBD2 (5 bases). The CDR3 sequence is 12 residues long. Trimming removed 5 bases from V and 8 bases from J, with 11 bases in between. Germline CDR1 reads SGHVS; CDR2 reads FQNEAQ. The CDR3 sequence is CASSPGEGTQYF. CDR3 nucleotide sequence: TGTGCCAGCAGCCCAGGAGAGGGTACGCAGTATTTT. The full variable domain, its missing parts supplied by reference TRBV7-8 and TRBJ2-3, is GAGVSQSPRYKVAKRGQDVALRCDPISGHVSLFWYQQALGQGPEFLTYFQNEAQLDKSGLPSDRFFAERPEGSVSTLKIQRTQQEDSAVYLCASSPGEGTQYFGPGTRLTVL.